These 23 T cell receptor beta chains share one sample of origin, sequenced in a study of blood T cells in healthy people across ages. A sample-barcoded 5' primer and a J-beta primer mix were used in a second PCR of roughly 6 to 11 cycles. TCRdb re-called the 5' RACE reads with MiXCR, one entry per CDR3 protein. The table lists 1.5 million to 2 million distinct CDR3 sequences, almost 35% of them singletons. The sequencing input was blood. The receptors stem from a woman in her twenties or thirties in good health.

This clonotype turned up a few times. The chain is built from TRBV19 and TRBJ2-3; D assignment may be TRBD1 or TRBD2 (5 bases each). V was shortened by 5 bases and J by 6 bases, with 24 bases between the two germline ends. The CDR3 is 17 amino acids. Germline CDR1 reads LNHDA; CDR2 reads SQIVND (reference sequence). CDR3 residues: CASSAPPGGESEDTQYF. In nucleotides, the CDR3 is TGTGCCAGTAGTGCCCCCCCTGGGGGAGAGTCCGAGGATACGCAGTATTTT.

As for this clonotype: A much larger clone is a single base away; this may be a read error. The V gene is TRBV9, the J gene TRBJ2-7; D may be TRBD2 (6 bases). Germline V lookup: CDR1 SGDLS, CDR2 YYNGEE. CDR3 length equals 14 residues. CDR3 residues: CTSSVDSGTYEQYF. The CDR3 coding sequence is TGTACCAGCAGCGTAGATAGCGGAACCTACGAGCAGTACTTC.

This chain links TRBV27 with TRBJ2-6; D unclear. This CDR3 has 14 amino acids. Deletions cut 6 bases from V and 2 bases from J, with 8 bases between. Germline assignment: CDR1 MNHEY and CDR2 SMNVEV (reference sequence). In nucleotides, the CDR3 is TGTGCCAGCAGACGTTACCCTGGGGCCAACGTCCTGACTTTC. It specifies CASRRYPGANVLTF.

V gene TRBV27 combines with J gene TRBJ2-5, with 7 bases fitting TRBD2. The J call is in doubt because the DNA end fits TRBJ2-7 better. Germline assignment: CDR1 MNHEY and CDR2 SMNVEV (reference sequence). There are 13 residues in the CDR3. The CDR3 spells CASSLSGAHEQYF. The CDR3 nucleotides are TGTGCCAGCAGTTTAAGCGGGGCCCACGAGCAGTACTTC.

The genes are TRBV20-1 and TRBJ2-3; tentative D call: TRBD2 (5 bases). V gave up 6 bases and J gave up 3 bases, with 13 bases separating them. Germline CDR1 is DFQATT and CDR2 is SNEGSKA (reference sequence). There are 13 residues in the CDR3. The DNA for the CDR3 is TGCAGTGCCCGCGACGGGGTAACAGATACGCAGTATTTT. As protein: CSARDGVTDTQYF.

This clonotype was detected many times. The rearrangement joins TRBV12-3 or TRBV12-4 to TRBJ1-2, with D hard to call. The ends were cut back, 4 bases at V and 0 bases at J, with 3 bases in the middle. The CDR3 runs to 12 residues. As DNA, the CDR3 is TGTGCCAGCAGTTATACTAACTATGGCTACACCTTC. This encodes CASSYTNYGYTF.

This sequence joins TRBV2 and TRBJ1-2, with D maybe TRBD1 (6 bases). Germline V CDR1 and CDR2: SNHLY, FYNNEI. The germline V and J ends were trimmed by 6 bases and 4 bases, with 15 bases remaining between them. The CDR3 has 14 amino acids. The CDR3 coding sequence is TGTGCCAGCAGGAGGGACGGAGGGGGCTATGGCTACACCTTC. Translated, it gives CASRRDGGGYGYTF.

The chain employs TRBV7-8 and TRBJ1-1; no reliable D call. Deletions cut 5 bases from V and 6 bases from J, with 10 bases between. The CDR3 length is 12 residues. The germline V gene encodes CDR1 SGHVS and CDR2 FQNEAQ. CDR3 protein: CASSPLYPEAFF. In DNA, the CDR3 is TGTGCCAGCAGCCCACTCTACCCTGAAGCTTTCTTT.

The rearrangement joins TRBV2 to TRBJ2-4; D might be TRBD1 (5 bases). Looked up from germline, CDR1 is SNHLY and CDR2 is FYNNEI. V was cut by 6 bases and J by 1 base, with 19 bases left in between. The CDR3 consists of 17 residues. The CDR3 here is CASRAITGDTAKNIQYF. The CDR3, as DNA: TGTGCCAGCAGGGCCATCACAGGAGATACGGCCAAAAACATTCAGTACTTC.

V and J are TRBV7-9 and TRBJ1-1; no definite D call. Germline values: CDR1 SEHNR, CDR2 FQNEAQ (reference sequence). The CDR3 extends over 11 amino acids. With 5 bases removed from V and 10 bases from J, the gap between germline ends came to 11 bases. The CDR3 DNA reads as TGTGCCAGCAGCCATACGGACCCAGCTTTCTTT. It yields the protein CASSHTDPAFF.

The rearrangement uses TRBV28 and TRBJ1-4; 8 nucleotides agree with TRBD1. This CDR3 is 15 amino acids long. Germline V gene sequence: CDR1 MDHEN, CDR2 SYDVKM. J lost 6 bases, V lost 3 bases, and 6 bases had no gene match. CDR3 coding DNA: TGTGCCAGCAGTTTGGACAGGGAGACGGATGAAAAACTGTTTTTT. This encodes CASSLDRETDEKLFF.

This clonotype was picked up a small number of times. The chain links TRBV28 to TRBJ2-1, with 13 nucleotides matching TRBD2. The CDR3 length is 14 residues. The germline gives CDR1 MDHEN, CDR2 SYDVKM. V lost 5 bases and J lost 10; bases outside the gene matches: 5. This CDR3 is CASSTGLAGTEQFF. Here the CDR3 DNA reads TGTGCCAGCAGTACGGGACTAGCGGGAACCGAGCAGTTCTTC.

The chain is built from TRBV9 and TRBJ2-1, with a tentative D call TRBD2 (6 bases). Trimming stripped 3 bases from V and 10 bases from J, with 23 bases between. The CDR3 runs to 16 residues. Germline V gene sequence: CDR1 SGDLS, CDR2 YYNGEE. Here the CDR3 DNA reads TGTGCCAGCAGCGCCCGGGAGCAACATGAGTACTACGAGCAGTTCTTC. It is translated as CASSAREQHEYYEQFF.

This clonotype has more than one count but fewer than ten. The chain recombines TRBV20-1 with TRBJ2-1, with D maybe TRBD1 (6 bases). V lost 7 bases and J lost 2, with 21 bases in between. The CDR3 sequence is 16 residues long. In germline, CDR1 is DFQATT, CDR2 SNEGSKA (reference sequence). This chain's CDR3 is CSGRDKAHLTYNEQFF. The CDR3 DNA reads TGCAGTGGTCGGGACAAAGCTCACCTAACCTACAATGAGCAGTTCTTC.

This clonotype was counted between two and nine times. The CDR3 DNA follows: TGCGCCAGCAGCGGATCATCGGGCGCCGGGGAGCTGTTTTTT. Translated, it gives CASSGSSGAGELFF. The V and J genes are TRBV5-1 and TRBJ2-2; no clear D. Germline V gives CDR1 SGHRS, CDR2 YFSETQ. CDR3 length: 14 amino acids. Trimming left V 4 bases short and J 6 bases short, with 13 bases between.

This clonotype was detected a few times. The chain links TRBV28 to TRBJ2-1, with 10 bases lining up with TRBD1. V lost 6 bases, J lost 3 bases, and 8 bases stayed unmatched. This CDR3 comprises 16 residues. CDR1 and CDR2 (germline): MDHEN, SYDVKM. CDR3 nucleotides: TGTGCCAGCAGCCCTCCCGGGACAGGGGTCTACAATGAGCAGTTCTTC. Protein product: CASSPPGTGVYNEQFF. Together with reference TRBV28 and TRBJ2-1, the CDR3 gives the full variable domain: DVKVTQSSRYLVKRTGEKVFLECVQDMDHENMFWYRQDPGLGLRLIYFSYDVKMKEKGDIPEGYSVSREKKERFSLILESASTNQTSMYLCASSPPGTGVYNEQFFGPGTRLTVL.

CDR3 loop: CASSFAHLGNYGYTF. Here the CDR3 DNA reads TGTGCCAGCAGTTTTGCACATTTGGGCAACTATGGCTACACCTTC. The chain employs TRBV12-3 or TRBV12-4 and TRBJ1-2, with D hard to call. Trimming pared 3 bases from V and 2 bases from J, leaving 13 bases between. The CDR3 length is 15 residues.

The J gene is TRBJ2-1, the V gene TRBV2, with 7 bases lining up with TRBD2. Germline V gene sequence: CDR1 SNHLY, CDR2 FYNNEI. This CDR3 is 12 amino acids long. Losses at the gene ends were 8 bases for V and 10 bases for J; bases not matched to a gene: 8. The CDR3: CASGEGRGEQFF. CDR3 bases: TGTGCCAGCGGGGAGGGTCGGGGAGAGCAGTTCTTC.

In this sample, this clonotype turned up a few times. The gene calls are TRBV4-2 and TRBJ2-3, with a tentative D call TRBD2 (5 bases). The germline V and J ends were trimmed by 3 bases and 7 bases, with 14 bases remaining between them. The CDR3 has 14 residues. Per the germline V gene, CDR1 is LGHNA and CDR2 is YNFKEQ. The CDR3 is CASSQATSPHTQYF. DNA for the CDR3: TGTGCCAGCAGCCAGGCCACTAGTCCTCATACGCAGTATTTT.

There are a few counts of this clonotype. The rearrangement links TRBV27 to TRBJ2-1, with D perhaps TRBD2 (7 bases). Germline CDR1 and CDR2: MNHEY and SMNVEV (reference sequence). The CDR3 is 16 residues long. V was pared by 1 base and J by 5 bases, with 15 bases between. The CDR3 spells CASSLWGGDIHNEQFF. CDR3 nucleotide sequence: TGTGCCAGCAGTTTATGGGGGGGGGACATCCACAATGAGCAGTTCTTC.

This clonotype has only one observation. Germline is not matched at one junction end, which may reflect a read error. The CDR3 sequence: CASSSWTITDTQYF. The CDR3 DNA sequence: TGTGCCAGTAGCTCATGGACGATCACAGATACGCAGTATTTT. The chain uses TRBV7-2 and TRBJ2-3; D gene uncertain. The length of the CDR3 is 14 residues. Germline V gives CDR1 SGHTA, CDR2 FQGNSA.

This chain joins TRBV12-3 or TRBV12-4 and TRBJ2-3; D is unclear. The ends were cut back, 6 bases at V and 2 bases at J, with 15 bases in the middle. The length of the CDR3 is 15 residues. CDR3 sequence (DNA): TGTGCCAGCAGCCTTCTAATGGCAGCCACAGATACGCAGTATTTT. Translation gives CASSLLMAATDTQYF.

This clonotype occurred a few times. The chain carries TRBV27 and TRBJ2-3; no reliable D call. This CDR3 is 16 amino acids long. Trimming shortened V by 7 bases and J by 6 bases, and 23 bases separated the two germline ends. Germline V CDR1 and CDR2: MNHEY, SMNVEV (reference sequence). CDR3 bases: TGTGCCAGCAACCCATTCCAGATAGGTAGCTTTGATACGCAGTATTTT. It codes for CASNPFQIGSFDTQYF.